This record concerns one T cell receptor (beta chain) sequence. Its antigen is unidentified. V lost 8 bases, J lost 13 bases, and 9 bases lay in between. The CDR3 loop spans 8 amino acids. Germline V CDR1 and CDR2: SGDLS, YYNGEE. Patients aged 18 to 65 with hyperthyroidism were newly diagnosed, with duration under 2 months. This sample is part of a study of T cells in Graves' hyperthyroidism and ophthalmopathy. Study-level points and caveats: With a median lead of about six months before onset, the model predicted ophthalmopathy.

Amplification yielded TCR beta CDR3 regions, with RNA transcripts as the source. First-round RT-PCR targeting the TCR CDR3 was performed with the HTBI primer set. MiXCR, run by TCRdb on the multiplex PCR reads, gives a single entry per CDR3 protein. The table includes 600,000 to 650,000 distinct CDR3 sequences, roughly 15% detected once. The V call is TRBV9, the J call TRBJ2-5; D gene uncertain. This sequence originates from a woman younger than 45 with Graves' hyperthyroidism. Material for sequencing was blood. In DNA form, the CDR3 reads TGTGCCAGTCGCCTTGCGTACTTC. As protein: CASRLAYF.